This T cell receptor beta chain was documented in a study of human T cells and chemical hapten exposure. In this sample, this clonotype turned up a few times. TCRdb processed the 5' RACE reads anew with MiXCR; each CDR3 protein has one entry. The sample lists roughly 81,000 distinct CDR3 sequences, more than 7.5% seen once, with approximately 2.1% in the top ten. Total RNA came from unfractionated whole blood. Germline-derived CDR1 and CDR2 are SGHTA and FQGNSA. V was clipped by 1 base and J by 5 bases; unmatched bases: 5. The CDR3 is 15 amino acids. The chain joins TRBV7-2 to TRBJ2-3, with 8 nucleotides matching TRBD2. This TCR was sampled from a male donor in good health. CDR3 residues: CASSLDGLARDTQYF. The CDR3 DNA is TGTGCCAGCAGCTTAGATGGACTAGCAAGAGATACGCAGTATTTT.